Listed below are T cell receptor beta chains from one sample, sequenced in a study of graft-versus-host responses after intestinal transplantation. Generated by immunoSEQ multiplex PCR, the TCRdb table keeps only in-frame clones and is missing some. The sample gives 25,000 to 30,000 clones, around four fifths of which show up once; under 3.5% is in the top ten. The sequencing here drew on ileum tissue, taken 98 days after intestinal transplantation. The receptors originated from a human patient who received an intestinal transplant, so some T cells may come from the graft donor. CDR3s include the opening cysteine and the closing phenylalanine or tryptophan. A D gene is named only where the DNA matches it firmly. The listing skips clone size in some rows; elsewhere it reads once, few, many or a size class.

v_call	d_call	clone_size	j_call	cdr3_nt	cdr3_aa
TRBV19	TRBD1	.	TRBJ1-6	TGTGCCAGTAGTATTTACCGGGACAGGGGTACCTATAATTCACCCCTCCACTTT	CASSIYRDRGTYNSPLHF
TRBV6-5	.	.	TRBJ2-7	TGTGCCAGCGATAGGAGAGCTCACTCCTACGAGCAGTACTTC	CASDRRAHSYEQYF
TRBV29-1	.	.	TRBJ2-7	TGCAGCGTTGCGGTCGGGGGAAGCTCCTACGAGCAGTACTTC	CSVAVGGSSYEQYF
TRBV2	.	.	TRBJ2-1	TGTGCCAGCAGTGAACGGAGTTACAATGAGCAGTTCTTC	CASSERSYNEQFF
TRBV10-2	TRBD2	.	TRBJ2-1	TGCGCCAGCGGGCCAGCGGGGGGCCCTGAGCAGTTCTTC	CASGPAGGPEQFF
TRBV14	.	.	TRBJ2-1	TGTGCCAGCAGCCAAGTAGCTCGGACGGGGGAGCAGTTCTTC	CASSQVARTGEQFF
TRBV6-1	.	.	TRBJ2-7	TGTGCCAGCAGCCTCCGCCAGGGTCGGTACGAGCAGTACTTC	CASSLRQGRYEQYF
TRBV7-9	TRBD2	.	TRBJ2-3	TGTGCCAGCATCGAAGCGGGGGCGACAGATACGCAGTATTTT	CASIEAGATDTQYF
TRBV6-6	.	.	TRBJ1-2	TGTGCCAGCAGTTATTCCTTCGGGGGGCGCGATGGCTACACCTTC	CASSYSFGGRDGYTF
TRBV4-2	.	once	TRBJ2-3	TGTGCCAGCAGCCAACGACCGGGAAGACGCGCGGATACGCAGTATTTT	CASSQRPGRRADTQYF
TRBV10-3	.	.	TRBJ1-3	TGTGCCATCAGTGACCCCCCGGGGGCGGGCTCTGGAAACACCATATATTTT	CAISDPPGAGSGNTIYF
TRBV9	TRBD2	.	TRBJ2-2	TGTGCCAGCAGCGAAGGCGGGTATGGCGGGGGGACCGGGGAGCTGTTTTTT	CASSEGGYGGGTGELFF
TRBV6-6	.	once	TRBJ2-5	TGTGCCAGCAGTTTCGAACAAGGGACCCAGTACTTC	CASSFEQGTQYF
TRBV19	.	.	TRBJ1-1	TGTGCCAGTAGTATAGTGGGCAGTTCGAACACTGAAGCTTTCTTT	CASSIVGSSNTEAFF
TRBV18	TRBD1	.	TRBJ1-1	TGTGCCAGTACAGGGGACTTGAACACTGAAGCTTTCTTT	CASTGDLNTEAFF
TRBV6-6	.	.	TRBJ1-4	TGTGCCAGCAGCCTAAGGACGGGAACCCTCGGACTGTTTTTT	CASSLRTGTLGLFF
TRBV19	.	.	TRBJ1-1	TGTGCCAGTCTGGACGGGGAAGCTTTCTTT	CASLDGEAFF
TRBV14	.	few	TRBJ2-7	TGTGCCAGCAGCCATCGAAGGGACTACGAGCAGTACTTC	CASSHRRDYEQYF
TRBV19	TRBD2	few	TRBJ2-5	TGTGCCAGCAAAAACGAGGGACTAGCGGAGACCCAGTACTTC	CASKNEGLAETQYF
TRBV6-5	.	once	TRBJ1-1	TGTGCCAGCAGCGGTGACACTGAAGCTTTCTTT	CASSGDTEAFF
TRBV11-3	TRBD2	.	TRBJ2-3	TGTGCCAGCAGCTTAGGGGACCGACTAGCGGGGACCGATACGCAGTATTTT	CASSLGDRLAGTDTQYF
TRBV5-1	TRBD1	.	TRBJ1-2	TGCGCCAGCAGCTTGGGGGACAGAGGATATGGCTACACCTTC	CASSLGDRGYGYTF
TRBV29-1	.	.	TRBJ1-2	TGCAGCGTTGAATGTGAGTTTTCTAACTATGGCTACACCTTC	CSVECEFSNYGYTF
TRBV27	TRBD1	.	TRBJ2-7	TGTGCCAGCAGTTGGGGGGACAGGGGATACGAGCAGTACTTC	CASSWGDRGYEQYF
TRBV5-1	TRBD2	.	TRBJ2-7	TGCGCCAGCAGCCCTGGACTAGCTTCCTACGAGCAGTACTTC	CASSPGLASYEQYF
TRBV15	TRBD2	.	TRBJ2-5	TGTGCCACCAGCAGGGAAGCTAGCGGGGGACAAGAGACCCAGTACTTC	CATSREASGGQETQYF
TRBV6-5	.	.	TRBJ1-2	TGTGCCAGCAGTGAAGGTTACGGTGACTATGGCTACACCTTC	CASSEGYGDYGYTF
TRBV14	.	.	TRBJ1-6	TGTGCCAGCAGCCAAGTGTCGTGGGATTCACCCCTCCACTTT	CASSQVSWDSPLHF
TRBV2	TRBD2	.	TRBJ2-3	TGTGCCAGCAGCCCCTGGGGCGGGGGGGCCAAAGATACGCAGTATTTT	CASSPWGGGAKDTQYF
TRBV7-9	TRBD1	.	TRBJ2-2	TGTGCCAGCAGCTTAGGAGGGGGCGAATCGGCCGGGGAGCTGTTTTTT	CASSLGGGESAGELFF
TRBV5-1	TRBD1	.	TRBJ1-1	TGCGCCAGCAGCCCCCGACAGGGGGCGAAGAACACTGAAGCTTTCTTT	CASSPRQGAKNTEAFF
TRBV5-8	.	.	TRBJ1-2	TGTGCCAGCAGCTTGGAGAACCGATTCCCTAATGGCTACACCTTC	CASSLENRFPNGYTF
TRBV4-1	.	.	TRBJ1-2	TGCGCCAGCAGCCGATCCCGGGACCTCTCTAACTATGGCTACACCTTC	CASSRSRDLSNYGYTF
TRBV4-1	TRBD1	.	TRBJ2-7	TGCGCCAGCAGCCGAGGAACCGGGACAGCCTACGAGCAGTACTTC	CASSRGTGTAYEQYF
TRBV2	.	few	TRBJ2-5	TGTGCCAGCATTAGGGGACTTCGGGAGACCCAGTACTTC	CASIRGLRETQYF
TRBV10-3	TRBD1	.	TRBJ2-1	TGTGCCATCAGGACAGGGAACTACAATGAGCAGTTCTTC	CAIRTGNYNEQFF
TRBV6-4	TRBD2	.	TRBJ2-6	TGTGCCAGCAGACTAAGGACTAGCGGGGGGCGGAGGGCCAACGTCCTGACTTTC	CASRLRTSGGRRANVLTF
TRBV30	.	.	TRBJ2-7	TGTGCCTGGACCGGGTTAGGGGGATACGAGCAGTACTTC	CAWTGLGGYEQYF
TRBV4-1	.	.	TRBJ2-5	TGCGCCAGCAGCCGAGGACCTGCGACGGACCCTCGAGAGACCCAGTACTTC	CASSRGPATDPRETQYF
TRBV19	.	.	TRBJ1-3	TGTGCCAGTAGCACAGGTTTCATTAACCGAAACACCATATATTTT	CASSTGFINRNTIYF
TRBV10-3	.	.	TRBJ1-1	TGTGCCATCAGTGTTCGACAGACTATGAACACTGAAGCTTTCTTT	CAISVRQTMNTEAFF
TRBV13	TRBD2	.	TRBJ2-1	TGTGCCAGCAGCTTAGGCCTAACTAGCGGGCTTGACAATGAGCAGTTCTTC	CASSLGLTSGLDNEQFF
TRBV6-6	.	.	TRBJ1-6	TGTGCCAGCAGTTACACAGGGCGGTCACCCCTCCACTTT	CASSYTGRSPLHF
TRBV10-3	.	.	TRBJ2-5	TGTGCCATCAGTGGTGAGGGGCCGGGGGAGCAGTACTTC	CAISGEGPGEQYF
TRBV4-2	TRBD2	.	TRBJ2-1	TGTGCCAGCAGCCTTTACGCGGGGGACTCCTACAATGAGCAGTTCTTC	CASSLYAGDSYNEQFF
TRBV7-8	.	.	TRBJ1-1	TGTGCCAGCAACCCCGAACGAGGCGGGATGGGGACTGAAGCTTTCTTT	CASNPERGGMGTEAFF
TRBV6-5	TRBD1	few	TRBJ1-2	TGTGCCAGCAGTTACTCTCCGGGACAGGGGGCTAGTGGCTACACCTTC	CASSYSPGQGASGYTF
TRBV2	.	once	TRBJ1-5	TGTGCCAGCAGTGGGCAGAGCAATCAGCCCCAGCATTTT	CASSGQSNQPQHF
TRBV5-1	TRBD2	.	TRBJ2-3	TGCGCCAGCAGCTTGGAGGGGCGGGGGAACACAGATACGCAGTATTTT	CASSLEGRGNTDTQYF
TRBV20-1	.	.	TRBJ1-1	TGCAGTGCTAGATGGGGTCCCGAAGCTTTCTTT	CSARWGPEAFF
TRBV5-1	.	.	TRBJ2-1	TGCGCCAGCAGCTTGGTCGGCGAGGAGCAGTTCTTC	CASSLVGEEQFF
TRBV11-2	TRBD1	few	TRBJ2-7	TGTGCCAGCGTAGACTCCGGGACAGGATCCTTAGAGCAGTACTTC	CASVDSGTGSLEQYF
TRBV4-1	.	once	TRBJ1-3	TGCGCCAGCAACATTGGGCCTGAGCCGGTCTCTGGAAACACCATATATTTT	CASNIGPEPVSGNTIYF
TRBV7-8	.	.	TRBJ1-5	TGTGCCAGCAGCTACGGCGCCCAGGGCAATCAGCCCCAGCATTTT	CASSYGAQGNQPQHF
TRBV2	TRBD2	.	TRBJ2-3	TGTGCCAGCCAGCGGGGGAGCACAGATACGCAGTATTTT	CASQRGSTDTQYF
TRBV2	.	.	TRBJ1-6	TGTGCCAGCAGATCGACAGGTTTTAATTCACCCCTCCACTTT	CASRSTGFNSPLHF
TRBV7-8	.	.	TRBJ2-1	TGTGCCAGCAGCTCGGAACTCAGGGGCAATGAGCAGTTCTTC	CASSSELRGNEQFF
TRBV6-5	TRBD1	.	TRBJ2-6	TGTGCCAGCAGCCCCGGGACAGGGGAGTCCAACGTCCTGACTTTC	CASSPGTGESNVLTF
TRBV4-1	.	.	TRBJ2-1	TGCGCCAGCAGCCAAGACGGTAGTGCTATGGGCAATGAGCAGTTCTTC	CASSQDGSAMGNEQFF
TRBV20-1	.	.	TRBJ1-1	TGCAGTGCTAGAATCGGGCCTGAAGCTTTCTTT	CSARIGPEAFF